Below are 17 T cell receptor beta chains sequenced from a single sample in a study of T cells expressing NK-cell markers (dated by TCRdb to the early 2020s). Receptor amplification or capture employed 5' RACE. The instrument was an Illumina HiSeq 2000. TCRdb reprocessed the reads, and each CDR3 protein sequence is entered once, without DNA. The record for this sample contains about 540,000 distinct CDR3 sequences. The top ten clones comprise roughly 3.6% of the sample. What was sequenced was blood T cells: a sorted CD56 or NKG2C T cell subset, CD4+ or CD8+ T cells, or bulk PBMC T cells (not recorded which). The source of these receptors is a man younger than 35 in good health. Donor details come from another sample of the same person, matched by shared clones.

J is TRBJ2-1 and V is TRBV7-9; no DNA is available, so the TRBD2 call from TCRdb remains unchecked. From germline, CDR1 is SEHNR and CDR2 FQNEAQ (reference sequence). The CDR3 runs to 16 residues. The CDR3 protein is CATKGVREAWGNEQFF.

The gene calls are TRBV20-1 and TRBJ2-1; absent DNA, TCRdb's TRBD2 call cannot be checked. Germline values: CDR1 DFQATT, CDR2 SNEGSKA (reference sequence). The CDR3 runs 13 residues. The CDR3 sequence: CSGRARVDNEQFF.

The CDR3 region is CATSTGTGGGETQYF. The rearrangement links TRBV24-1 to TRBJ2-5; the TCRdb D gene call, TRBD1, has no DNA to confirm it. Germline CDR1 KGHDR, CDR2 SFDVKD. The CDR3 runs 15 residues.

This sequence joins TRBV11-2 and TRBJ2-2; there is no DNA to check the TCRdb D call of TRBD1. Germline lookup yields CDR1 SGHAT and CDR2 FQNNGV. The CDR3 loop spans 17 amino acids. CDR3 in amino acids: CASSLGVRAVSPGELFF.

V and J are TRBV7-2 and TRBJ1-5; TCRdb designates TRBD1, a call that cannot be tested without DNA. CDR3 size: 14 residues. Looked up from germline, CDR1 is SGHTA and CDR2 is FQGNSA. The CDR3: CACTTEYSNQPQHF.

The chain carries TRBV25-1 and TRBJ2-3; TCRdb outputs TRBD2, but without DNA this stays unchecked. This CDR3 comprises 15 residues. From germline, CDR1 is MGHDK and CDR2 SYGVNS. The CDR3 loop reads CASSTTSGIKDTQYF.

V usage is TRBV30 and J usage is TRBJ1-4. Germline CDR1 reads GTSNPN; CDR2 reads SVGIG (reference sequence). There are 13 residues in the CDR3. CDR3 region: CAWNRDRDEKLFF.

CDR3 loop: CASSISDGLAYEQYF. The rearrangement uses TRBV5-1 and TRBJ2-7. Germline values: CDR1 SGHRS, CDR2 YFSETQ. The CDR3 runs to 15 residues.

The chain joins TRBV4-1 to TRBJ2-3; TCRdb indicates TRBD2, and absent DNA this call remains unverified. Per the germline V gene, CDR1 is MGHRA and CDR2 is YSYEKL. CDR3 length: 17 amino acids. CDR3 sequence: CASSHLLAGGPKDTQYF.

The CDR3 loop is CAISGLGAGDTQYF. V is TRBV10-3 and J is TRBJ2-3; without DNA, the TCRdb call of TRBD1 cannot be checked. There are 14 residues in the CDR3. Germline values: CDR1 ENHRY, CDR2 SYGVKD.

Here the CDR3 reads CASSQDRSRGEDAEAFF. This rearrangement joins TRBV14 to TRBJ1-1; TCRdb picks TRBD1, but there is no DNA to check that call. CDR1 and CDR2 (germline): SGHDN, FVKESK. The CDR3 length is 17 residues.

The chain joins TRBV9 to TRBJ2-5; without DNA, the TCRdb call of TRBD2 cannot be checked. Per germline, CDR1 SGDLS and CDR2 YYNGEE. The length of the CDR3 is 16 residues. CDR3 sequence: CASSVLASGSLETQYF.

J is TRBJ1-6 and V is TRBV25-1. The CDR3 spans 13 residues. Germline loops: CDR1 MGHDK, CDR2 SYGVNS. CDR3 amino acids: CASSKRENSPLHF.

This chain uses TRBV7-9 with TRBJ1-6. The CDR3 is made up of 14 amino acids. Germline V gives CDR1 SEHNR, CDR2 FQNEAQ (reference sequence). The CDR3 sequence: CASSIPQGRSPLHF.

V and J are TRBV27 and TRBJ2-5. The CDR3 is made up of 12 amino acids. Germline-derived CDR1 and CDR2 are MNHEY and SMNVEV (reference sequence). CDR3 loop: CASRERSETQYF.

The chain uses TRBV7-9 and TRBJ2-5. Looked up from germline, CDR1 is SEHNR and CDR2 is FQNEAQ (reference sequence). This CDR3 is 14 amino acids long. CDR3 protein: CASSLERGQETQYF.

The CDR3: CATSDSNGNEQFF. This sequence joins TRBV24-1 and TRBJ2-1. Germline loops: CDR1 KGHDR, CDR2 SFDVKD. The CDR3 contains 13 residues.